These 20 T cell receptor beta chains share one sample of origin, sequenced in a study of cytomegalovirus exposure and HLA in healthy donors. The PCR ran on 60 Vbeta and 13 Jbeta primers. Profiling relied on immunoSEQ multiplex PCR, and the TCRdb table lists in-frame clones only, not all of them. The sample lists 100,000 or so clones, roughly 13% occurring once. Source material: PBMCs. Source of these receptors: a man aged 40-49 years in good health and CMV-seropositive.

This clone appeared a few times. The chain combines TRBV27 with TRBJ2-7; D might be TRBD2 (6 bases). The CDR3 is 16 amino acids. Trimming cost V 5 bases and J 0 bases, with 17 bases left between them. Germline-derived CDR1 and CDR2 are MNHEY and SMNVEV (reference sequence). The CDR3 loop is CASSRGSGLSSYEQYF. In DNA form, the CDR3 reads TGTGCCAGCAGTCGCGGTAGCGGTTTGAGCTCCTACGAGCAGTACTTC.

This clone was counted between two and nine times. This chain uses TRBV2 with TRBJ1-5; tentatively, D is TRBD1 (5 bases). This CDR3 region has 15 residues. Trimming removed 2 bases at V and 6 bases at J, with 14 bases between. The germline V gene encodes CDR1 SNHLY and CDR2 FYNNEI. CDR3 nucleotides: TGTGCCAGCAGTGAAACACAGGTGTCCGTTCAGCCCCAGCATTTT. Amino acids: CASSETQVSVQPQHF.

V gene TRBV19 combines with J gene TRBJ2-7; 8 nucleotides match TRBD1. This CDR3 contains 14 residues. Per germline, CDR1 LNHDA and CDR2 SQIVND (reference sequence). The ends lost 5 bases at V and 5 bases at J; junction bases unmatched: 8. CDR3 amino acids: CASSLTGGGNEQYF. In DNA form, the CDR3 reads TGTGCCAGTAGTCTAACAGGGGGAGGCAACGAGCAGTACTTC.

This clone was found a few times. This chain links TRBV6-5 with TRBJ1-1, with D unclear. The CDR3 length is 15 residues. Germline V lookup: CDR1 MNHEY, CDR2 SVGAGI. V was trimmed by 0 bases and J by 4 bases, leaving 12 bases between them. CDR3 protein: CASSYSRRGVTEAFF. The DNA for the CDR3 is TGTGCCAGCAGTTACTCGAGACGGGGTGTCACTGAAGCTTTCTTT.

This clone occurred a few times. The chain combines TRBV19 with TRBJ1-2, with 11 bases matching TRBD1. V dropped 4 bases and J dropped 8; count of bases not matched to a gene: 12. Germline V gene data show CDR1 as LNHDA and CDR2 as SQIVND (reference sequence). The CDR3 totals 16 residues. For the CDR3, the DNA is TGTGCCAGTAGTAGACTGCCGGGACAGGGGGTGAAAGGCTACACCTTC. Encoded protein: CASSRLPGQGVKGYTF.

This clone showed up just once. The J gene is TRBJ2-7, the V gene TRBV10-2; possibly TRBD1 for D (6 bases). Trimming stripped 3 bases from V and 2 bases from J, with 14 bases between. From germline, CDR1 is WSHSY and CDR2 SAAADI. This CDR3 is 15 amino acids long. CDR3 nucleotide sequence: TGCGCCAGCAGTGATATAGGACAGCTAGCCTACGAGCAGTACTTC. It yields the protein CASSDIGQLAYEQYF.

This clone occurred a few times. V gene TRBV13 combines with J gene TRBJ1-2; possibly TRBD1 for D (6 bases). Germline CDR1 and CDR2: PRHDT and FYEKMQ (reference sequence). This CDR3 contains 17 residues. V lost 3 bases, J lost 5 bases, and 22 bases lay in between. CDR3 bases: TGTGCCAGCAGCTTTCTTTCTCCCGGACAGAGATTTTATGGCTACACCTTC. Protein: CASSFLSPGQRFYGYTF.

This chain links TRBV19 with TRBJ1-2; TRBD1 matches 7 bases. The germline CDR1 and CDR2 sequences are LNHDA and SQIVND (reference sequence). With V trimmed by 7 bases and J by 8 bases, 7 bases remained unmatched. There are 12 residues in the CDR3. The CDR3 DNA reads TGTGCCAGTACTCAGGGGGTCTACGGCTACACCTTC. It translates to CASTQGVYGYTF.

This clone was recorded a few times. J is TRBJ2-2 and V is TRBV10-3; unclear D gene. This CDR3 is 13 amino acids long. With 4 bases removed from V and 5 bases from J, the gap between germline ends came to 8 bases. Germline V lookup: CDR1 ENHRY, CDR2 SYGVKD. CDR3 coding DNA: TGTGCCATCAGTGCACAAGAAACCGGGGAGCTGTTTTTT. It codes for CAISAQETGELFF.

The CDR3 nucleotides are TGTGCCTGGGCGTATAGCAATCAGCCCCAGCATTTT. Its translation is CAWAYSNQPQHF. The chain has TRBV30 and TRBJ1-5; D unresolved. V lost 5 bases and J 0 bases, leaving 5 bases between the germline ends. Germline CDR1 and CDR2: GTSNPN and SVGIG (reference sequence). The CDR3 loop spans 12 amino acids.

V and J are TRBV18 and TRBJ1-5, with D possibly TRBD1 on 5 matching bases. The CDR3 is made up of 14 amino acids. Germline CDR1 is KGHSH and CDR2 is LQKENI. V was shortened by 0 bases and J by 9 bases, with 12 bases between the two germline ends. CDR3 bases: TGTGCCAGCTCACCACCGACAGACAGTGGGCCCCAGCATTTT. This encodes CASSPPTDSGPQHF.

As concerns this clone: This sample also contains other DNA sequences that code for the same CDR3. The gene calls are TRBV6-6 and TRBJ1-2; 7 positions agree with TRBD1. Trimming took 7 bases from V and 3 from J; bases not matched to a gene: 8. Germline V gene sequence: CDR1 MNHNY, CDR2 SVGAGI (reference sequence). The CDR3 is 14 residues long. The CDR3 region is CASKTSTGHYGYTF. The CDR3 DNA follows: TGTGCCAGCAAGACATCGACAGGGCACTATGGCTACACCTTC.

This chain uses TRBV2 with TRBJ2-1; D unresolved. Trimming removed 6 bases from V and 6 bases from J, with 9 bases in between. CDR3 length: 12 amino acids. Looked up from germline, CDR1 is SNHLY and CDR2 is FYNNEI. The CDR3 region has the DNA TGTGCCAGCAGCCTATTGCTCAATGAGCAGTTCTTC. Translating gives CASSLLLNEQFF.

The V and J genes are TRBV10-3 and TRBJ2-2; a weak D match, TRBD2 (5 bases). The CDR3 loop spans 16 amino acids. V was trimmed by 0 bases and J by 4 bases, leaving 12 bases between them. Per germline, CDR1 ENHRY and CDR2 SYGVKD. The CDR3 here is CAISESASYSTGELFF. The CDR3 nucleotides read TGTGCCATCAGTGAGTCGGCTAGCTATAGCACCGGGGAGCTGTTTTTT.

This clone came up a few times. The V and J genes are TRBV6-5 and TRBJ2-4; 8 positions agree with TRBD1. The CDR3 is 16 amino acids. Germline V gives CDR1 MNHEY, CDR2 SVGAGI. V dropped 0 bases and J dropped 6; count of bases not matched to a gene: 7. CDR3 coding DNA: TGTGCCAGCAGTTACTCGAGTCAGGGGGCTATAAACATTCAGTACTTC. This sequence encodes CASSYSSQGAINIQYF.

There are a few counts of this clone. The chain has TRBV6-1 and TRBJ2-1; a weak D match, TRBD2 (5 bases). The CDR3 runs to 15 residues. Between the trimmed V and J ends, which lost 1 base and 13 bases, there was a span of 20 bases. Germline loops: CDR1 MNHNS, CDR2 SASEGT. CDR3 DNA: TGTGCCAGCAGTGAAGTTGCGGGTCGCATAGGGAAACAGTTCTTC. Encoded protein: CASSEVAGRIGKQFF.

This clone was observed a handful of times. This chain connects TRBV6-4 to TRBJ2-1, with 8 bases matching TRBD2. CDR3 length: 13 amino acids. With 3 bases clipped from V and 7 bases from J, the junction kept 2 bases outside the gene matches. The germline CDR1 and CDR2 sequences are MRHNA and SNTAGT. This CDR3 is CASSEREANEQFF. CDR3 coding DNA: TGTGCCAGCAGTGAGCGGGAGGCTAATGAGCAGTTCTTC.

The J gene is TRBJ2-5, the V gene TRBV15; D ambiguous. Germline CDR1 and CDR2: LNHNV and YYDKDF (reference sequence). This CDR3 contains 15 residues. The V and J ends lost 0 bases and 3 bases respectively, with 11 bases between them. CDR3 protein: CATSRDRGKEETQYF. The CDR3 DNA reads as TGTGCCACCAGCAGAGATAGAGGAAAGGAAGAGACCCAGTACTTC.

This clone was observed a handful of times. The chain is built from TRBV5-4 and TRBJ2-1, with TRBD2 as a possible D gene (6 bases). Trimming removed 2 bases from V and 7 bases from J, with 10 bases in between. Germline loops: CDR1 SGHNT, CDR2 YYREEE (reference sequence). This CDR3 spans 13 amino acids. CDR3 in amino acids: CASSFPGVNEQFF. Written as DNA, the CDR3 is TGTGCCAGCAGCTTTCCGGGAGTGAATGAGCAGTTCTTC.

This clone showed up just a few times. The chain's CDR3 is CASRTTGGGYNEQFF. In DNA, the CDR3 is TGTGCCAGCAGAACCACCGGGGGTGGGTACAATGAGCAGTTCTTC. This chain joins TRBV7-2 and TRBJ2-1, with D tentatively TRBD2 (6 bases). V was trimmed by 6 bases and J by 4 bases, leaving 16 bases between them. The germline V gene encodes CDR1 SGHTA and CDR2 FQGNSA. The CDR3 runs to 15 residues.